These 10 T cell receptor beta chains were sequenced from one sample in a study of neurological immune-mediated disorders. Via MiXCR, TCRdb re-called the 5' RACE reads, giving one row per CDR3 protein. The table records approximately 82,000 distinct CDR3 sequences, roughly an eighth of them present only once. Material: PBMCs. The origin of the receptors is a woman aged 50 to 65 in good health.

The sample holds many counts of this clonotype. V usage is TRBV9 and J usage is TRBJ1-5; D unclear. The V gene's germline CDR1 is SGDLS and CDR2 YYNGEE. The CDR3 consists of 13 residues. V lost 2 bases, J lost 3 bases, and 6 bases lay in between. The CDR3 DNA reads TGTGCCAGCAGCGTGGGAAACAATCAGCCCCAGCATTTT. This encodes CASSVGNNQPQHF. Filled out from reference TRBV9 and TRBJ1-5, the complete variable domain reads DSGVTQTPKHLITATGQRVTLRCSPRSGDLSVYWYQQSLDQGLQFLIQYYNGEERAKGNILERFSAQQFPDLHSELNLSSLELGDSALYFCASSVGNNQPQHFGDGTRLSIL.

This clonotype was detected many times. This chain uses TRBV7-7 with TRBJ2-5; a possible D gene is TRBD1 (6 bases). Germline V CDR1 and CDR2: SSHAT, FNYEAQ (reference sequence). V was pared by 4 bases and J by 5 bases, with 17 bases between. The CDR3 length is 15 residues. The DNA for the CDR3 is TGTGCCAGCAGCTCGAGCCACAGGGTAGGGGAGACCCAGTACTTC. Translated, it gives CASSSSHRVGETQYF.

This clonotype was picked up many times. V gene TRBV3-1 combines with J gene TRBJ2-2; tentatively, D is TRBD2 (5 bases). CDR1 is LGHDT, CDR2 YNNKEL, per germline (reference sequence). CDR3 size: 14 residues. V lost 5 bases, J lost 8 bases, and 15 bases lay in between. CDR3: CASSDRGYPGELFF. The CDR3 bases are TGTGCCAGCAGCGATCGAGGGTACCCAGGGGAGCTGTTTTTT. The full variable domain, in which reference TRBV3-1 and TRBJ2-2 provide the parts outside the CDR3, is DTAVSQTPKYLVTQMGNDKSIKCEQNLGHDTMYWYKQDSKKFLKIMFSYNNKELIINETVPNRFSPKSPDKAHLNLHINSLELGDSAVYFCASSDRGYPGELFFGEGSRLTVL.

This clonotype was detected many times. The chain joins TRBV6-6 to TRBJ2-7; TRBD2 matches at 9 bases. CDR3 length: 14 residues. Per the germline V gene, CDR1 is MNHNY and CDR2 is SVGAGI (reference sequence). J gave up 6 bases and V 6 bases, and 9 bases lay outside the gene matches. This CDR3 reads CASSSEREVAEQYF. Written as DNA, the CDR3 is TGTGCCAGCAGCTCCGAGCGGGAGGTGGCCGAGCAGTACTTC.

This clonotype was picked up many times. The chain is built from TRBV10-3 and TRBJ2-7; 11 bases are shared with TRBD2. With V trimmed by 6 bases and J by 2 bases, 6 bases remained unmatched. Germline loops: CDR1 ENHRY, CDR2 SYGVKD. The CDR3 covers 15 residues. CDR3 in DNA: TGTGCCATCAGAAAACTAGCGGGGGAGGCCTACGAGCAGTACTTC. Residues: CAIRKLAGEAYEQYF.

This clonotype was seen repeatedly, ten times or more. The V call is TRBV7-2, the J call TRBJ1-1; no clear D gene. The germline gives CDR1 SGHTA, CDR2 FQGNSA. V was pared by 1 base and J by 1 base, with 7 bases between. The CDR3 has 14 residues. CDR3 protein: CASSLGYRNTEAFF. The CDR3, as DNA: TGTGCCAGCAGCTTAGGGTACAGGAACACTGAAGCTTTCTTT.

V usage is TRBV7-2 and J usage is TRBJ2-3; 11 bases fit TRBD2. The CDR3 loop spans 16 amino acids. Germline CDR1 is SGHTA and CDR2 is FQGNSA. J gave up 2 bases and V 5 bases, and 6 bases lay outside the gene matches. The CDR3: CASSPRLAGTTDTQYF. The CDR3 DNA is TGTGCCAGCAGCCCCCGACTAGCGGGGACCACAGATACGCAGTATTTT.

In this sample, this clonotype turned up many times. The genes are TRBV5-5 and TRBJ2-3; D call uncertain. The CDR3 is made up of 13 amino acids. Trimming cost V 4 bases and J 2 bases, with 8 bases left between them. CDR1 SGHKS and CDR2 YYEKEE come from the germline V gene (reference sequence). CDR3 nucleotide sequence: TGTGCCAGCAGCCCACTCGCCACAGATACGCAGTATTTT. Translating gives CASSPLATDTQYF.

This clonotype has at least ten counts. CDR3 DNA: TGTGCCAGCAGCTTAGGGACTGGCCAGGACCCCGCGGGTATTCAGTACTTC. Translated, it gives CASSLGTGQDPAGIQYF. The rearrangement joins TRBV11-2 to TRBJ2-4; D might be TRBD2 (5 bases). Looked up from germline, CDR1 is SGHAT and CDR2 is FQNNGV. V dropped 1 base and J dropped 10 bases, with 23 bases sitting between them. The CDR3 contains 17 residues.

This clonotype was found many times. V is TRBV28 and J is TRBJ2-7; TRBD1 agrees at 11 bases. The length of the CDR3 is 15 residues. J gave up 4 bases and V 6 bases, and 8 bases lay outside the gene matches. Germline V gene lookup returns CDR1 MDHEN and CDR2 SYDVKM. This CDR3 reads CASRPAGTGGYEQYF. CDR3 coding DNA: TGTGCCAGCAGACCCGCCGGGACAGGGGGTTACGAGCAGTACTTC.